A single sample gave rise to the 23 T cell receptor beta chains below, sequenced in a study of blood T cell repertoires in COVID-19. Measured with immunoSEQ multiplex PCR; TCRdb has only the in-frame clones, and not every one. This table has around 63,000 clones, over 75% appearing once. The specimen was peripheral blood. The receptors derive from a woman aged 55-70 years with acute or convalescent COVID-19.

V usage is TRBV5-1 and J usage is TRBJ2-1; D possibly corresponds to TRBD1 (6 bases). V was clipped by 2 bases and J by 6 bases, with 12 bases between them. The germline gives CDR1 SGHRS, CDR2 YFSETQ. CDR3 length equals 14 residues. The CDR3 region is CASSLAGTFNEQFF. The CDR3, as DNA: TGCGCCAGCAGCTTAGCCGGGACATTCAATGAGCAGTTCTTC.

The CDR3 sequence: CASSYRGLAGGHNEQFF. The CDR3 region has the DNA TGTGCCAGCAGTTACCGAGGCCTAGCGGGAGGACACAATGAGCAGTTCTTC. The V gene is TRBV6-2 or TRBV6-3, the J gene TRBJ2-1, with 11 bases matching TRBD2. The germline V gene has CDR1 MNHEY and CDR2 SVGEGT. V shed 2 bases and J 5 bases; nucleotides not matched to a gene: 8. The CDR3 consists of 17 residues.

The V and J genes are TRBV7-2 and TRBJ2-1; weak D call: TRBD1 (6 bases). Per the germline V gene, CDR1 is SGHTA and CDR2 is FQGNSA. This CDR3 is 14 amino acids long. V lost 5 bases and J 9 bases, leaving 17 bases between the germline ends. CDR3 bases: TGTGCCAGCAGCCCCCCCCAGGGGTGGAGTGAGCAGTTCTTC. It translates to CASSPPQGWSEQFF.

The chain links TRBV19 to TRBJ1-2, with 8 bases lining up with TRBD1. V trimming: 3 bases; J trimming: 7 bases; junction bases outside the gene matches: 7. CDR3 length: 14 residues. Germline CDR1 LNHDA, CDR2 SQIVND (reference sequence). The CDR3 nucleotides are TGTGCCAGTAGTATTGACAGGGGTCGGGTTGGCTACACCTTC. This gives the protein CASSIDRGRVGYTF.

The chain recombines TRBV6-2 or TRBV6-3 with TRBJ2-1; perhaps TRBD2 as D (6 bases). CDR1 is MNHEY and CDR2 is SVGEGT in the germline V gene. V was cut by 5 bases and J by 3 bases, with 26 bases left in between. The CDR3 loop spans 19 amino acids. CDR3 coding DNA: TGTGCCAGCAGTCAGACTAGTTATCCGTCCCCGAGTTTCTACAATGAGCAGTTCTTC. The encoded protein is CASSQTSYPSPSFYNEQFF.

This chain uses TRBV2 with TRBJ1-6; D may be TRBD1 (6 bases). In germline, CDR1 is SNHLY, CDR2 FYNNEI. The CDR3 has 14 amino acids. The V end lost 4 bases, the J end lost 4 bases, and 8 bases lay between the germline ends. CDR3 in amino acids: CASSVDSYNSPLHF. The CDR3 coding sequence is TGTGCCAGCAGTGTGGACAGTTATAATTCACCCCTCCACTTT.

The V and J genes are TRBV24-1 and TRBJ1-1, with 7 positions matching TRBD1. Germline CDR1 and CDR2: KGHDR and SFDVKD. The CDR3 sequence is 14 residues long. V trimming: 0 bases; J trimming: 11 bases; junction bases outside the gene matches: 8. In nucleotides, the CDR3 is TGTGCCACCAGTGATTTGTTAACTGAACAGGGGGCTTTCTTT. Translation: CATSDLLTEQGAFF.

The rearrangement uses TRBV7-2 and TRBJ2-1, with TRBD2 matching 7 bases. The V gene end was trimmed by 5 bases and the J gene end by 4 bases; junction bases not matched to a gene: 2. In germline, CDR1 is SGHTA, CDR2 FQGNSA. There are 13 residues in the CDR3. The CDR3: CASSGLGYNEQFF. The CDR3 DNA is TGTGCCAGCAGCGGACTAGGGTACAATGAGCAGTTCTTC.

The CDR3 DNA sequence: TGTGCCAGCAGTTTACCGCACCTGACAGGGGGCTATGGCTACACCTTC. This gives the protein CASSLPHLTGGYGYTF. The chain couples TRBV28 to TRBJ1-2; 9 bases are shared with TRBD1. The V and J ends lost 2 bases and 4 bases, in that order; junction bases with no gene match: 8. The germline CDR1 and CDR2 sequences are MDHEN and SYDVKM. This CDR3 is built from 16 residues.

V is TRBV7-6 and J is TRBJ2-1, with 14 bases matching TRBD2. The V gene end was trimmed by 5 bases and the J gene end by 8 bases; junction bases not matched to a gene: 14. The length of the CDR3 is 18 residues. Germline lookup yields CDR1 SGHVS and CDR2 FNYEAQ. CDR3 region: CASSTSLGTSGSMDEQFF. CDR3 bases: TGTGCCAGCAGCACTTCCTTGGGGACTAGCGGGAGTATGGATGAGCAGTTCTTC.

The chain recombines TRBV7-9 with TRBJ1-1; 9 bases are a match to TRBD1. The CDR3 consists of 18 residues. J lost 1 base, V lost 5 bases, and 14 bases had no gene match. CDR1 and CDR2 from the germline V gene are SEHNR and FQNEAQ (reference sequence). The CDR3 here is CASSPLTGQGPENTEAFF. As DNA, the CDR3 is TGTGCCAGCAGCCCCCTAACGGGACAGGGACCTGAGAACACTGAAGCTTTCTTT.

The chain combines TRBV5-1 with TRBJ1-2, with D possibly matching TRBD1 (6 bases). Germline-derived CDR1 and CDR2 are SGHRS and YFSETQ. Trimming removed 7 bases at V and 2 bases at J, with 21 bases between. This CDR3 comprises 16 residues. The CDR3 region has the DNA TGCGCCAGCTCCGGGAAACAGGACAGCGCCAACTATGGCTACACCTTC. As protein: CASSGKQDSANYGYTF.

V gene TRBV5-1 combines with J gene TRBJ2-3, with 9 bases matching TRBD2. Trimming cost V 5 bases and J 5 bases; bases outside gene matches: 6. Per germline, CDR1 SGHRS and CDR2 YFSETQ. CDR3 size: 14 residues. The chain's CDR3 is CASRPGLALDTQYF. The CDR3 DNA reads TGCGCCAGCAGGCCGGGACTAGCTCTAGATACGCAGTATTTT. Together with reference TRBV5-1 and TRBJ2-3, the CDR3 gives the full variable domain: KAGVTQTPRYLIKTRGQQVTLSCSPISGHRSVSWYQQTPGQGLQFLFEYFSETQRNKGNFPGRFSGRQFSNSRSEMNVSTLELGDSALYLCASRPGLALDTQYFGPGTRLTVL.

This chain connects TRBV5-1 to TRBJ1-2, with D maybe TRBD1 (6 bases). CDR1 SGHRS and CDR2 YFSETQ come from the germline V gene. The CDR3 is 17 amino acids. V was cut by 0 bases and J by 7 bases, with 22 bases left in between. CDR3 sequence reads: CASSLGLQGSSRGGYTF. In DNA form, the CDR3 reads TGCGCCAGCAGCTTGGGACTACAGGGATCCTCTAGGGGTGGCTACACCTTC.

The V gene is TRBV3-1 (or the pseudogene TRBV3-2), the J gene TRBJ1-6; 9 bases align to TRBD1. CDR1 LGHDT and CDR2 YNNKEL come from the germline V gene (reference sequence). V lost 4 bases, J lost 6 bases, and 7 bases stayed unmatched. CDR3 length: 16 amino acids. The CDR3, as DNA: TGTGCCAGCAGCCGGCTCGAGGGACAGGGTAATTCACCCCTCCACTTT. It encodes CASSRLEGQGNSPLHF.

This clone has a handful of counts. The CDR3: CASSQTRGPNEQFF. For the CDR3, the DNA is TGTGCCAGCAGCCAAACCCGAGGCCCCAATGAGCAGTTCTTC. The genes are TRBV3-1 (or the pseudogene TRBV3-2) and TRBJ2-1; unclear D gene. V was cut by 2 bases and J by 6 bases, with 11 bases left in between. This CDR3 has 14 residues. Looked up from germline, CDR1 is LGHDT and CDR2 is YNNKEL (reference sequence).

This clone was recorded only once. This chain uses TRBV30 with TRBJ1-6; the D is unclear. This CDR3 is 14 amino acids long. V lost 0 bases to trimming and J lost 6 bases, with 9 bases between them. Germline CDR1 reads GTSNPN; CDR2 reads SVGIG (reference sequence). The CDR3 region is CAWSVPASNSPLHF. As DNA, the CDR3 is TGTGCCTGGAGTGTACCCGCCAGTAATTCACCCCTCCACTTT.

The CDR3 sequence is CASSDGIALNHNSPLHF. The DNA of the CDR3 is TGTGCCAGCAGTGACGGGATTGCGCTAAACCATAATTCACCCCTCCACTTT. This chain connects TRBV6-1 to TRBJ1-6; D is unresolved. V lost 3 bases, J lost 5 bases, and 17 bases lay in between. The germline CDR1 and CDR2 sequences are MNHNS and SASEGT. The CDR3 covers 17 residues.

This chain connects TRBV19 to TRBJ1-4; D is ambiguous. CDR3 length: 15 amino acids. V lost 5 bases, J lost 0 bases, and 10 bases lay in between. CDR1 and CDR2 from the germline V gene are LNHDA and SQIVND (reference sequence). The CDR3 spells CASSAYIATNEKLFF. The CDR3 DNA reads as TGTGCCAGTAGTGCTTACATTGCAACTAATGAAAAACTGTTTTTT.

The gene calls are TRBV5-1 and TRBJ1-1; D is uncertain. This CDR3 has 13 amino acids. From germline, CDR1 is SGHRS and CDR2 YFSETQ. Trimming took 4 bases from V and 3 from J, leaving 10 bases between them. The CDR3 here is CASSPSSHTEAFF. The CDR3 DNA reads TGCGCCAGCAGCCCGTCGTCCCACACTGAAGCTTTCTTT.

This chain uses TRBV5-1 with TRBJ2-7, with 9 nucleotides matching TRBD1. Looked up from germline, CDR1 is SGHRS and CDR2 is YFSETQ. V lost 4 bases, J lost 3 bases, and 11 bases stayed unmatched. This CDR3 comprises 16 residues. CDR3 protein: CASSQEPGQGVYEQYV. The CDR3 DNA is TGCGCCAGCAGCCAAGAACCGGGACAGGGCGTCTACGAGCAGTACGTC.

The chain joins TRBV10-3 to TRBJ1-2; TRBD1 agrees at 7 bases. The V gene's germline CDR1 is ENHRY and CDR2 SYGVKD. After removal of 0 bases from V and 7 bases from J, the junction contained 8 bases not matched to a gene. The CDR3 covers 15 residues. CDR3 nucleotides: TGTGCCATCAGTGAGTCGAAGGGGGCACTGTCTGGCTACACCTTC. Its protein product is CAISESKGALSGYTF.

The genes are TRBV6-1 and TRBJ2-2, with TRBD2 identical over 10 bases. CDR1 is MNHNS, CDR2 SASEGT, per germline. The J segment lost 1 base and the V segment lost 4 bases, leaving 3 bases of the junction unmatched. This CDR3 has 16 residues. The CDR3 is CASSALAGGNTGELFF. The CDR3 coding sequence is TGTGCCAGCAGTGCATTAGCGGGGGGGAACACCGGGGAGCTGTTTTTT.